The 26 T cell receptor beta chains given below trace back to one sample, sequenced in a study of cytomegalovirus exposure and HLA in healthy donors (dated by TCRdb to the late 2010s). Receptor amplification or capture employed the immunoSEQ multiplex PCR assay. The multiplex PCR relied on a mix of 60 forward primers for TCR Vbeta segments and 13 reverse primers for TCR Jbeta segments. Sourced from immuneACCESS, this table was stored by TCRdb with only in-frame sequences that have V and J called. A share of the clones is absent; for the studies checked, an unresolved V gene accounts for under half, and the remainder has no known explanation. The sample table lists 130,000 to 150,000 clones, roughly 73% of them with a count of one. Clones ranked in the top ten supply about 1.5% of the sample. The sequencing sample was made of PBMCs. The receptors were sampled from a woman aged 18-30 years in good health and CMV-seronegative.

By share, this clone ranks as medium-sized. V and J are TRBV28 and TRBJ2-3; a weak D match, TRBD2 (6 bases). Trimming took off 3 bases at V and 0 bases at J, with 13 bases between the two ends. Germline loops: CDR1 MDHEN, CDR2 SYDVKM. The CDR3 totals 16 residues. The CDR3 is CASSFRKRASTDTQYF. The DNA of the CDR3 is TGTGCCAGCAGTTTTCGGAAGCGGGCGAGCACAGATACGCAGTATTTT. Full variable domain (rest looked up from reference TRBV28 and TRBJ2-3): DVKVTQSSRYLVKRTGEKVFLECVQDMDHENMFWYRQDPGLGLRLIYFSYDVKMKEKGDIPEGYSVSREKKERFSLILESASTNQTSMYLCASSFRKRASTDTQYFGPGTRLTVL.

The gene calls are TRBV10-3 and TRBJ1-2, with D tentatively TRBD1 (6 bases). CDR1 is ENHRY and CDR2 is SYGVKD in the germline V gene. The CDR3 is made up of 13 amino acids. V shed 2 bases and J shed 8 bases, with 12 bases lying between them. The CDR3 coding sequence is TGTGCCATCAGTGAGGAGGGGGAGTGGGGCTACACCTTC. This gives the protein CAISEEGEWGYTF.

The chain joins TRBV28 to TRBJ1-5; 9 bases match TRBD1. There are 19 residues in the CDR3. V shed 6 bases and J 0 bases; nucleotides not matched to a gene: 15. The germline CDR1 and CDR2 sequences are MDHEN and SYDVKM. CDR3 loop: CASSPGTGKIRYSNQPQHF. Written as DNA, the CDR3 is TGTGCCAGCAGCCCCGGGACAGGGAAAATCCGATATAGCAATCAGCCCCAGCATTTT.

This chain uses TRBV27 with TRBJ2-2, with 9 bases aligning to TRBD1. The length of the CDR3 is 15 residues. V gave up 2 bases and J gave up 5 bases; unmatched junction bases: 3. Germline V gene data show CDR1 as MNHEY and CDR2 as SMNVEV (reference sequence). CDR3 region: CASSLMGTGTGELFF. CDR3 DNA: TGTGCCAGCAGTTTAATGGGGACAGGGACCGGGGAGCTGTTTTTT.

This chain uses TRBV7-3 with TRBJ1-5; possibly TRBD1 for D (6 bases). Germline V CDR1 and CDR2: SGHTA, FQGTGA. V gave up 5 bases and J gave up 6 bases, with 11 bases separating them. The length of the CDR3 is 13 residues. The CDR3 loop is CASSPQGGQPQHF. CDR3 in DNA: TGTGCCAGCAGCCCCCAAGGGGGTCAGCCCCAGCATTTT.

A few counts support this clone. The gene calls are TRBV25-1 and TRBJ1-6; 7 positions agree with TRBD1. This CDR3 comprises 14 residues. From germline, CDR1 is MGHDK and CDR2 SYGVNS. V shed 6 bases, J shed 7 bases, and the junction held 6 bases outside the gene matches. The CDR3 loop reads CASSSRGENSPLHF. In nucleotides, the CDR3 is TGTGCCAGCAGCAGCAGGGGGGAGAATTCACCCCTCCACTTT.

The V call is TRBV7-9, the J call TRBJ1-2, with no clear D. Germline V gives CDR1 SEHNR, CDR2 FQNEAQ (reference sequence). The CDR3 totals 14 residues. V lost 2 bases and J 7 bases, leaving 14 bases between the germline ends. DNA of the CDR3: TGTGCCAGCAGCTTAAATCCCACTGTTGGTGGCTACACCTTC. Encoded protein: CASSLNPTVGGYTF.

The chain has TRBV6-5 and TRBJ1-5, with 7 bases identical to TRBD1. The CDR3 totals 14 residues. The V gene's germline CDR1 is MNHEY and CDR2 SVGAGI. The J segment lost 3 bases and the V segment lost 4 bases, leaving 3 bases of the junction unmatched. For the CDR3, the DNA is TGTGCCAGCAGTTGGACAGGCCCCAATCAGCCCCAGCATTTT. Amino acid sequence: CASSWTGPNQPQHF.

This clone was found a few times. The V gene is TRBV7-6, the J gene TRBJ1-4; 8 bases map to TRBD1. CDR1 and CDR2 (germline): SGHVS, FNYEAQ. Germline trimming cut 5 bases from V and 7 bases from J; bases unmatched to any gene: 6. CDR3 length: 14 residues. As DNA, the CDR3 is TGTGCCAGCAGCATTTGGACAGGGAGTGAAAAACTGTTTTTT. Protein sequence: CASSIWTGSEKLFF.

This clone was seen a few times. The CDR3: CASSLSFRGTEAFF. The CDR3 nucleotides are TGTGCCAGCAGCTTAAGTTTCAGGGGTACTGAAGCTTTCTTT. The chain combines TRBV7-6 with TRBJ1-1, with D maybe TRBD1 (6 bases). Trimming pared 2 bases from V and 5 bases from J, leaving 12 bases between. Germline V gene sequence: CDR1 SGHVS, CDR2 FNYEAQ. The CDR3 contains 14 residues.

This clone was counted a few times. This chain uses TRBV7-2 with TRBJ1-5; D is unclear. Germline V lookup: CDR1 SGHTA, CDR2 FQGNSA. V dropped 3 bases and J dropped 1 base, with 13 bases sitting between them. The length of the CDR3 is 16 residues. The CDR3 DNA sequence: TGTGCCAGCAGCTTGGGCGGAGGGAGGAGCAATCAGCCCCAGCATTTT. It specifies CASSLGGGRSNQPQHF.

The genes are TRBV5-1 and TRBJ2-5; 11 bases are shared with TRBD2. The V segment lost 0 bases and the J segment 5 bases; nucleotides outside the gene matches: 21. Per the germline V gene, CDR1 is SGHRS and CDR2 is YFSETQ. This CDR3 has 21 amino acids. The CDR3 protein is CASSLVATSGVANPSRETQYF. The CDR3, as DNA: TGCGCCAGCAGCTTGGTTGCGACTAGCGGGGTAGCGAATCCCTCTCGCGAGACCCAGTACTTC.

This clone showed up just a few times. The chain employs TRBV6-1 and TRBJ2-5; 14 positions match TRBD2. The CDR3 has 15 residues. With 4 bases clipped from V and 4 bases from J, the junction kept 2 bases outside the gene matches. The germline CDR1 and CDR2 sequences are MNHNS and SASEGT. The CDR3 region has the DNA TGTGCCAGCAGTGGGGGACTAGCGGGAGCAGAGACCCAGTACTTC. It specifies CASSGGLAGAETQYF.

This clone turned up a few times. The CDR3 loop reads CASSLASGSTDTQYF. In nucleotides, the CDR3 is TGCGCCAGCAGCTTGGCTAGCGGGAGCACAGATACGCAGTATTTT. The rearrangement links TRBV5-1 to TRBJ2-3; 8 positions agree with TRBD2. CDR3 size: 15 residues. Trimming cost V 0 bases and J 0 bases; bases outside gene matches: 0. Germline CDR1 and CDR2: SGHRS and YFSETQ.

The rearrangement uses TRBV28 and TRBJ1-5; a possible D gene is TRBD1 (5 bases). The germline gives CDR1 MDHEN, CDR2 SYDVKM. CDR3 length: 17 amino acids. V was shortened by 2 bases and J by 1 base, with 15 bases between the two germline ends. The CDR3 spells CASSLRGFRISNQPQHF. CDR3 bases: TGTGCCAGCAGTTTAAGGGGTTTCAGGATCAGCAATCAGCCCCAGCATTTT.

Only a few counts were recorded for this clone. The rearrangement links TRBV7-9 to TRBJ1-2, with TRBD1 identical over 9 bases. The CDR3 has 14 residues. From germline, CDR1 is SEHNR and CDR2 FQNEAQ (reference sequence). V shed 6 bases, J shed 4 bases, and the junction held 6 bases outside the gene matches. CDR3 loop: CASSGRDRVYGYTF. The CDR3 DNA reads TGTGCCAGCAGTGGCCGGGACAGGGTCTATGGCTACACCTTC.

V and J are TRBV6-1 and TRBJ2-7; TRBD1 matches 10 bases. J was trimmed by 0 bases and V by 10 bases; bases with no gene match: 9. CDR1 MNHNS and CDR2 SASEGT come from the germline V gene. The CDR3 length is 15 residues. CDR3: CAIWDRGRSSYEQYF. Here the CDR3 DNA reads TGTGCCATCTGGGACAGGGGTCGAAGCTCCTACGAGCAGTACTTC.

The chain recombines TRBV7-6 with TRBJ2-3; maybe TRBD2 (7 bases). CDR1 and CDR2 from the germline V gene are SGHVS and FNYEAQ. CDR3 size: 15 residues. The V gene lost 5 bases and the J gene lost 3 bases, with 15 bases spanning the gap. This CDR3 reads CASSTSRGGTDTQYF. CDR3 nucleotide sequence: TGTGCCAGCAGCACCTCTAGGGGGGGAACAGATACGCAGTATTTT.

V gene TRBV7-9 combines with J gene TRBJ2-7, with 10 bases lining up with TRBD1. The junction had 6 bases not matched to a gene; V was cut back by 3 bases and J by 7 bases. The CDR3 runs 14 residues. CDR1 is SEHNR and CDR2 is FQNEAQ in the germline V gene (reference sequence). As DNA, the CDR3 is TGTGCCAGCAGCTTGGGACAGGGGAGCGGGGAGCAGTACTTC. It translates to CASSLGQGSGEQYF.

The rearrangement uses TRBV7-9 and TRBJ2-7; D might be TRBD2 (5 bases). The CDR3 has 14 residues. Looked up from germline, CDR1 is SEHNR and CDR2 is FQNEAQ (reference sequence). Trimming cost V 5 bases and J 1 base, with 12 bases left between them. The CDR3 region is CASSPPRGSYEQYV. CDR3 nucleotide sequence: TGTGCCAGCAGCCCCCCCCGAGGGTCCTACGAGCAGTACGTC.

This clone came up a few times. The chain links TRBV9 to TRBJ2-1; 8 nucleotides align to TRBD2. J was trimmed by 8 bases and V by 0 bases; bases with no gene match: 10. The CDR3 has 16 residues. CDR1 SGDLS and CDR2 YYNGEE come from the germline V gene. DNA of the CDR3: TGTGCCAGCAGCGTAGCGGGGCGGGAGGTTAGCGATGAGCAGTTCTTC. Protein product: CASSVAGREVSDEQFF.

The V call is TRBV30, the J call TRBJ2-3; D is perhaps TRBD1 (6 bases). CDR3 length equals 13 residues. Germline lookup yields CDR1 GTSNPN and CDR2 SVGIG (reference sequence). The CDR3: CAYIQGFLDTQYF. As DNA, the CDR3 is TGTGCTTACATACAGGGATTCTTAGATACGCAGTATTTT.

This clone was observed a handful of times. V is TRBV9 and J is TRBJ2-3; D gene ambiguous. V lost 0 bases, J lost 4 bases, and 6 bases lay in between. CDR1 and CDR2 from the germline V gene are SGDLS and YYNGEE. The CDR3 loop spans 13 amino acids. The CDR3: CASSVDPADTQYF. The CDR3 bases are TGTGCCAGCAGCGTAGACCCGGCAGATACGCAGTATTTT.

The V call is TRBV2, the J call TRBJ2-1; 7 bases line up with TRBD1. The CDR3 extends over 15 amino acids. The J segment lost 5 bases and the V segment lost 6 bases, leaving 10 bases of the junction unmatched. Germline V gives CDR1 SNHLY, CDR2 FYNNEI. CDR3 residues: CASRPRDRVNNEQFF. The CDR3 nucleotides are TGTGCCAGCAGGCCCCGGGACAGAGTGAACAATGAGCAGTTCTTC.

The chain carries TRBV6-5 and TRBJ2-3, with a tentative D call TRBD1 (6 bases). The CDR3 totals 15 residues. V was pared by 4 bases and J by 1 base, with 12 bases between. CDR1 is MNHEY, CDR2 SVGAGI, per germline. The CDR3 region is CASSWADSRTDTQYF. DNA for the CDR3: TGTGCCAGCAGTTGGGCGGACAGTCGCACAGATACGCAGTATTTT.

In its sample, this clone was seen once. The CDR3 here is CASSNTVSNQPQHF. DNA for the CDR3: TGTGCCAGCAGTAATACAGTCAGCAATCAGCCCCAGCATTTT. This chain joins TRBV2 and TRBJ1-5; no clear D. CDR1 and CDR2 from the germline V gene are SNHLY and FYNNEI. V lost 5 bases, J lost 1 base, and 9 bases lay in between. This CDR3 has 14 amino acids.